These 21 T cell receptor beta chains were all obtained from the same sample, sequenced in a study of early T cells in non-severe SARS-CoV-2 infection. TCRdb recomputed calls from the 5' RACE reads with MiXCR, one row per CDR3 protein. The sample records 24,000 or so distinct CDR3 sequences, about 4.4% being singletons. The material sequenced was whole blood. The receptors were gathered from an adult who was a healthcare worker with PCR-confirmed SARS-CoV-2 infection or an uninfected control (not recorded which).

This clonotype showed up many times. The CDR3 DNA follows: TGCAGCGTTGAAAAGTACCAAGAGACCCAGTACTTC. Its translation is CSVEKYQETQYF. The V gene is TRBV29-1, the J gene TRBJ2-5; the D is unclear. The CDR3 is 12 residues long. Germline CDR1 reads SQVTM; CDR2 reads ANQGSEA. Trimming took 2 bases from V and 0 from J, leaving 4 bases between them.

This clonotype was recorded at least ten times. The chain joins TRBV27 to TRBJ1-2; D is uncertain. Germline V CDR1 and CDR2: MNHEY, SMNVEV (reference sequence). The CDR3 length is 12 residues. V was shortened by 3 bases and J by 6 bases, with 8 bases between the two germline ends. The DNA for the CDR3 is TGTGCCAGCAGTTTGGCAGGCGATGGCTACACCTTC. As protein: CASSLAGDGYTF.

This clonotype occurred a few times. The chain couples TRBV29-1 to TRBJ2-7; the D call may be TRBD1 or TRBD2 (6 bases each). Germline V gene lookup returns CDR1 SQVTM and CDR2 ANQGSEA. This CDR3 contains 12 residues. Trimming removed 5 bases from V and 2 bases from J, with 10 bases in between. This chain's CDR3 is CSVLGGTYEQYF. The CDR3 DNA reads as TGCAGCGTTTTAGGGGGGACCTACGAGCAGTACTTC.

Ten or more counts support this clonotype. The chain combines TRBV6-1 with TRBJ2-7, with 8 positions matching TRBD2. V was pared by 0 bases and J by 1 base, with 5 bases of the junction left unmatched. CDR3 length equals 16 residues. Germline V CDR1 and CDR2: MNHNS, SASEGT. CDR3 sequence (DNA): TGTGCCAGCAGTGAAGCACAAACTAGCGGTTCCTACGAGCAGTACTTC. It specifies CASSEAQTSGSYEQYF.

The V call is TRBV29-1, the J call TRBJ2-7; 10 bases match TRBD1. Trimming cost V 4 bases and J 5 bases; bases outside gene matches: 2. Germline CDR1 reads SQVTM; CDR2 reads ANQGSEA. This CDR3 contains 12 residues. CDR3 sequence: CSVGGQGNEQYF. In DNA form, the CDR3 reads TGCAGCGTTGGGGGACAGGGGAACGAGCAGTACTTC.

This clonotype was seen ten or more times. This chain uses TRBV2 with TRBJ1-5, with D tentatively TRBD1 (6 bases). The V gene's germline CDR1 is SNHLY and CDR2 FYNNEI. Trimming shortened V by 3 bases and J by 1 base, and 10 bases separated the two germline ends. The CDR3 covers 15 residues. The CDR3 loop reads CASSDMGASNQPQHF. The CDR3 nucleotides are TGTGCCAGCAGTGATATGGGGGCAAGCAATCAGCCCCAGCATTTT.

This clonotype was seen at least ten times. The chain employs TRBV29-1 and TRBJ1-3; D unclear. Germline-derived CDR1 and CDR2 are SQVTM and ANQGSEA. The CDR3 has 15 amino acids. Trimming stripped 7 bases from V and 4 bases from J, with 20 bases between. This CDR3 reads CSEILYPSGGNTIYF. In nucleotides, the CDR3 is TGCAGCGAGATCCTTTATCCATCCGGAGGAAACACCATATATTTT.

This clonotype was observed many times. The genes are TRBV4-2 and TRBJ2-1; 12 bases line up with TRBD2. The germline CDR1 and CDR2 sequences are LGHNA and YNFKEQ. The CDR3 length is 16 residues. With V trimmed by 3 bases and J by 7 bases, 7 bases remained unmatched. CDR3 protein: CASSQARLAGGNEQFF. CDR3 DNA: TGTGCCAGCAGCCAGGCGCGGCTAGCGGGAGGGAATGAGCAGTTCTTC.

This clonotype has at least ten counts. The chain joins TRBV4-2 to TRBJ2-7; 12 bases agree with TRBD2. CDR3 length equals 17 residues. The V gene end was trimmed by 4 bases and the J gene end by 5 bases; junction bases not matched to a gene: 12. CDR1 and CDR2 (germline): LGHNA, YNFKEQ. CDR3: CASSPLTSSGGEDEQYF. The CDR3 nucleotides read TGTGCCAGCAGCCCTTTAACTTCTAGCGGGGGGGAGGACGAGCAGTACTTC.

This clonotype has a count of ten or more. The V call is TRBV11-3, the J call TRBJ2-1, with D unclear. The length of the CDR3 is 12 residues. Per germline, CDR1 SGHNT and CDR2 YENEEA. V lost 5 bases and J 9 bases, leaving 11 bases between the germline ends. CDR3 protein: CASSTHQSEQFF. In DNA form, the CDR3 reads TGTGCCAGCAGCACCCATCAAAGTGAGCAGTTCTTC.

This clonotype was observed a handful of times. The rearrangement links TRBV5-1 to TRBJ2-3; D remains ambiguous. Germline assignment: CDR1 SGHRS and CDR2 YFSETQ. This CDR3 spans 14 amino acids. Trimming took off 0 bases at V and 2 bases at J, with 7 bases between the two ends. The chain's CDR3 is CASSLVAFTDTQYF. CDR3 in DNA: TGCGCCAGCAGCTTGGTAGCTTTCACAGATACGCAGTATTTT.

By frequency in the sample, this clonotype is medium-sized (0.01 to 0.1%). V gene TRBV28 combines with J gene TRBJ1-1, with TRBD1 matching 8 bases. V was clipped by 5 bases and J by 5 bases; unmatched bases: 4. The CDR3 consists of 13 residues. Germline V gene lookup returns CDR1 MDHEN and CDR2 SYDVKM. CDR3 region: CASSQGARTEAFF. The CDR3 region has the DNA TGTGCCAGCAGTCAGGGGGCGAGGACTGAAGCTTTCTTT.

This clonotype was recorded many times. The chain is built from TRBV2 and TRBJ1-5; no clear D. V was pared by 5 bases and J by 3 bases, with 11 bases between. Germline values: CDR1 SNHLY, CDR2 FYNNEI. The CDR3 spans 14 residues. The CDR3 region is CASSYRVINQPQHF. As DNA, the CDR3 is TGTGCCAGCAGTTATAGGGTCATCAATCAGCCCCAGCATTTT.

This clonotype was detected many times. The chain combines TRBV12-3 or TRBV12-4 with TRBJ2-3; the D call may be TRBD1 or TRBD2 (6 bases each). This CDR3 has 15 amino acids. V was clipped by 5 bases and J by 5 bases, with 17 bases between them. The CDR3 coding sequence is TGTGCCAGCAGTCCGGCCGGGGGCGGCGGAGATACGCAGTATTTT. Amino acid sequence: CASSPAGGGGDTQYF.

This clonotype is labeled medium-sized. This chain uses TRBV6-1 with TRBJ2-7, with 7 nucleotides matching TRBD2. The germline V gene encodes CDR1 MNHNS and CDR2 SASEGT. This CDR3 comprises 15 residues. The V gene end was trimmed by 6 bases and the J gene end by 7 bases; junction bases not matched to a gene: 15. The CDR3 nucleotides read TGTGCCAGCAGCTCGCTAGCGGATACTCCAAGGGAGCAGTACTTC. It is translated as CASSSLADTPREQYF.

This clonotype turned up a few times. An end of the junction does not agree with germline; a read error may underlie this. V gene TRBV24-1 combines with J gene TRBJ2-2, with D perhaps TRBD1 (8 bases). The CDR3 has 15 residues. From germline, CDR1 is KGHDR and CDR2 SFDVKD. In DNA, the CDR3 is TGTGTCACCAGAACGGACAGGGAGGGGACCGGGGAGCTGTTTTTT. This sequence encodes CVTRTDREGTGELFF.

This clonotype was detected many times. The V gene is TRBV7-2, the J gene TRBJ1-5, with unresolved D. The CDR3 totals 12 residues. Per the germline V gene, CDR1 is SGHTA and CDR2 is FQGNSA. The V and J ends lost 0 bases and 10 bases respectively, with 7 bases between them. The CDR3 region has the DNA TGTGCCAGCAGCTTAGCAGGGAAACCCCAGCATTTT. Translation: CASSLAGKPQHF.

This clonotype showed up many times. This sequence joins TRBV19 and TRBJ2-7; 9 nucleotides align to TRBD2. The ends lost 4 bases at V and 2 bases at J; junction bases unmatched: 0. The germline CDR1 and CDR2 sequences are LNHDA and SQIVND (reference sequence). There are 13 residues in the CDR3. This CDR3 reads CASSTSGAYEQYF. As DNA, the CDR3 is TGTGCCAGTAGTACTAGCGGGGCCTACGAGCAGTACTTC.

In this sample, this clonotype turned up a few times. The chain links TRBV6-5 to TRBJ2-7, with D possibly TRBD2 on 5 matching bases. The germline V gene encodes CDR1 MNHEY and CDR2 SVGAGI. Trimming removed 0 bases from V and 2 bases from J, with 8 bases in between. The CDR3 has 14 amino acids. CDR3 DNA sequence: TGTGCCAGCAGTTACTCGAGGACTGCCTACGAGCAGTACTTC. Amino acids: CASSYSRTAYEQYF.

The table lists this clonotype with many counts. The J gene is TRBJ2-4, the V gene TRBV2, with D perhaps TRBD2 (6 bases). V was trimmed by 6 bases and J by 9 bases, leaving 15 bases between them. CDR1 is SNHLY, CDR2 FYNNEI, per germline. This CDR3 contains 13 residues. For the CDR3, the DNA is TGTGCCAGCAGCGCGGTCCCGCGGGGCATTCAGTACTTC. It codes for CASSAVPRGIQYF. The variable domain in full, completed from reference TRBV2 and TRBJ2-4, reads EPEVTQTPSHQVTQMGQEVILRCVPISNHLYFYWYRQILGQKVEFLVSFYNNEISEKSEIFDDQFSVERPDGSNFTLKIRSTKLEDSAMYFCASSAVPRGIQYFGAGTRLSVL.

This clonotype was detected ten times or more. This chain joins TRBV12-3 or TRBV12-4 and TRBJ1-5, with D possibly matching TRBD1 (6 bases). The CDR3 has 14 residues. V lost 3 bases, J lost 4 bases, and 10 bases lay in between. CDR3 region: CASSLLDSNQPQHF. The CDR3 DNA reads as TGTGCCAGCAGTTTGTTGGACAGTAATCAGCCCCAGCATTTT.